This T cell receptor beta chain was captured in a study of blood T cell repertoires in COVID-19. The wider study: The analysed material was cDNA or gDNA that came from T cells, B-cell-depleted T cells, or PBMCs.

Trimming pared 1 base from V and 7 bases from J, leaving 8 bases between. This CDR3 has 14 residues. CDR1 SEHNR and CDR2 FQNEAQ come from the germline V gene (reference sequence). There are a few counts of this clone. In the authors' methods: Counts of nucleated cells, estimated from reference gene primer amplification, were obtained. TCRdb's copy holds only in-frame clones and misses some; the assay was immunoSEQ multiplex PCR. V, J and clone size were drawn from that table, and D and trimming were deduced from the DNA. In the table there are roughly 200,000 clones, 75% to 90% of which are singletons. Participants were aged about 18 to 89 years from roughly 26 US areas.

The TCR sequence derives from a woman aged 35 to 49 with acute COVID-19. The chain combines TRBV7-9 with TRBJ1-6; D might be TRBD1 (5 bases). The sample taken for sequencing was PBMCs or T cells enriched from blood (not recorded which). The chain's CDR3 is CASSLVAGNSPLHF. CDR3 in DNA: TGTGCCAGCAGCTTAGTCGCAGGGAATTCACCCCTCCACTTT.